This entry lists 12 T cell receptor beta chains sequenced from one sample in a study of control samples from healthy donors and cancer patients. Data came from immunoSEQ multiplex PCR; TCRdb stores just in-frame clones and leaves some out. The data hold about 160,000 clones, with less than 95% observed a single time. Material: PBMCs. The receptors shown here come from a man in his sixties with colorectal cancer.

The V gene is TRBV6-5, the J gene TRBJ2-7; a possible D gene is TRBD1 (6 bases). CDR1 and CDR2 (germline): MNHEY, SVGAGI. The V and J ends lost 4 bases and 3 bases respectively, with 16 bases between them. The CDR3 sequence is 15 residues long. The chain's CDR3 is CASSFIKGGFYEQYF. The CDR3 nucleotides read TGTGCCAGCAGTTTTATAAAAGGGGGTTTCTACGAGCAGTACTTC.

V and J are TRBV5-1 and TRBJ1-6; D remains ambiguous. The CDR3 consists of 15 residues. Trimming stripped 0 bases from V and 7 bases from J, with 11 bases between. Germline-derived CDR1 and CDR2 are SGHRS and YFSETQ. CDR3 DNA sequence: TGCGCCAGCAGCTTGGGCACCCCGGGGAATTCACCCCTCCACTTT. Translated: CASSLGTPGNSPLHF.

To note about this clone: At the DNA level, this CDR3 is encoded by other sequences in the same sample as well. J is TRBJ1-1 and V is TRBV18; D not certain. Germline lookup yields CDR1 KGHSH and CDR2 LQKENI. The CDR3 consists of 13 residues. Trimming removed 3 bases from V and 1 base from J, with 6 bases in between. The CDR3 DNA reads as TGTGCCAGCTCACCTACCGGGAACACTGAAGCTTTCTTT. Its protein product is CASSPTGNTEAFF.

The V call is TRBV6-1, the J call TRBJ2-5, with a tentative D call TRBD1 (5 bases). Trimming pared 1 base from V and 6 bases from J, leaving 15 bases between. This CDR3 is built from 15 residues. Germline V gives CDR1 MNHNS, CDR2 SASEGT. This chain's CDR3 is CASSEEQAARQTQYF. CDR3 DNA: TGTGCCAGCAGTGAAGAACAGGCCGCCCGCCAGACCCAGTACTTC.

The chain couples TRBV19 to TRBJ1-5; D might be TRBD1 (6 bases). CDR3 size: 15 residues. Trimming removed 10 bases from V and 2 bases from J, with 18 bases in between. Germline CDR1 and CDR2: LNHDA and SQIVND (reference sequence). The CDR3 here is CATRRGDSGNQPQHF. The CDR3 DNA reads TGTGCCACCCGGAGGGGGGACTCGGGCAATCAGCCCCAGCATTTT. The full variable domain, its missing parts supplied by reference TRBV19 and TRBJ1-5, is DGGITQSPKYLFRKEGQNVTLSCEQNLNHDAMYWYRQDPGQGLRLIYYSQIVNDFQKGDIAEGYSVSREKKESFPLTVTSAQKNPTAFYLCATRRGDSGNQPQHFGDGTRLSIL.

The chain uses TRBV3-1 (or the pseudogene TRBV3-2) and TRBJ2-2; D tentatively fits TRBD1 or TRBD2 (5 bases each). Germline CDR1 and CDR2: LGHDT and YNNKEL (reference sequence). The CDR3 has 13 amino acids. V lost 10 bases, J lost 6 bases, and 15 bases lay in between. CDR3 protein: CATEGIGAGELFF. In DNA, the CDR3 is TGTGCCACCGAGGGGATAGGGGCCGGGGAGCTGTTTTTT.

This rearrangement joins TRBV24-1 to TRBJ2-3; 10 bases are a match to TRBD1. The CDR3 sequence is 15 residues long. V dropped 5 bases and J dropped 6; count of bases not matched to a gene: 7. Looked up from germline, CDR1 is KGHDR and CDR2 is SFDVKD. CDR3 amino acids: CATSAWTGGSDTQYF. CDR3 DNA sequence: TGTGCCACCAGTGCATGGACAGGGGGTAGCGATACGCAGTATTTT.

V is TRBV6-1 and J is TRBJ2-5, with D tentatively TRBD2 (6 bases). The CDR3 contains 14 residues. CDR1 MNHNS and CDR2 SASEGT come from the germline V gene. Trimming shortened V by 1 base and J by 7 bases, and 13 bases separated the two germline ends. CDR3 nucleotides: TGTGCCAGCAGTGAAGTGGAGGGAAGTTTGACCCAGTACTTC. As protein: CASSEVEGSLTQYF.

Written as DNA, the CDR3 is TGTGCCAGCAGCCAACTGCCTCCCATCTCTGGAGGCGGACTAGCGGGGGAAACAGATACGCAGTATTTT. This encodes CASSQLPPISGGGLAGETDTQYF. The chain has TRBV3-1 (or the pseudogene TRBV3-2) and TRBJ2-3, with 13 bases matching TRBD2. CDR3 length: 23 amino acids. Germline V lookup: CDR1 LGHDT, CDR2 YNNKEL (reference sequence). After removal of 2 bases from V and 3 bases from J, the junction contained 23 bases not matched to a gene.

V and J are TRBV6-1 and TRBJ1-2; D call uncertain. This CDR3 region has 15 residues. Looked up from germline, CDR1 is MNHNS and CDR2 is SASEGT. V lost 0 bases and J 4 bases, leaving 12 bases between the germline ends. In DNA, the CDR3 is TGTGCCAGCAGTGAAGCGCATGGGCGCTTCTATGGCTACACCTTC. Its protein product is CASSEAHGRFYGYTF.

V is TRBV5-3 and J is TRBJ1-2; D unresolved. TRBV5-3 is recorded as an ORF, its role being uncertain. V was clipped by 2 bases and J by 2 bases, with 16 bases between them. The CDR3 contains 16 residues. CDR3 in DNA: TGTGCCAGAAGCTTTGTGGCCTTGAACGAAAACTATGGCTACACCTTC. Protein product: CARSFVALNENYGYTF.

The J gene is TRBJ2-2, the V gene TRBV2; D ambiguous. The CDR3 consists of 16 residues. Germline lookup yields CDR1 SNHLY and CDR2 FYNNEI. V lost 5 bases, J lost 0 bases, and 13 bases lay in between. The CDR3 here is CASSQRLPANTGELFF. The DNA for the CDR3 is TGTGCCAGCAGTCAAAGACTGCCGGCGAACACCGGGGAGCTGTTTTTT.